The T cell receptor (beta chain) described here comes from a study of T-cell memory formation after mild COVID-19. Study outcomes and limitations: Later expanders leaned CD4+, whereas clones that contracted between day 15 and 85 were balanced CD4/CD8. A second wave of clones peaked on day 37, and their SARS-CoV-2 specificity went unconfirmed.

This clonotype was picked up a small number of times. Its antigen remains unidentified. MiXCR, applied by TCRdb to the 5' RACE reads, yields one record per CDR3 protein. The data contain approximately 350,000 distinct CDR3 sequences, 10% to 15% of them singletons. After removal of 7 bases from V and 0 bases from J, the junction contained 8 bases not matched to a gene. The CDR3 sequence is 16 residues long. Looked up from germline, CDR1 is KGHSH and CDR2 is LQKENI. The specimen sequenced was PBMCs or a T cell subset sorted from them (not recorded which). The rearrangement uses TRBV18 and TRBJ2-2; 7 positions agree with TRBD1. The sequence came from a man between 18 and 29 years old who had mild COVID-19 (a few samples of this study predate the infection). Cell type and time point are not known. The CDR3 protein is CASFPPGTANTGELFF. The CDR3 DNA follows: TGTGCCAGCTTTCCACCCGGGACAGCGAACACCGGGGAGCTGTTTTTT.